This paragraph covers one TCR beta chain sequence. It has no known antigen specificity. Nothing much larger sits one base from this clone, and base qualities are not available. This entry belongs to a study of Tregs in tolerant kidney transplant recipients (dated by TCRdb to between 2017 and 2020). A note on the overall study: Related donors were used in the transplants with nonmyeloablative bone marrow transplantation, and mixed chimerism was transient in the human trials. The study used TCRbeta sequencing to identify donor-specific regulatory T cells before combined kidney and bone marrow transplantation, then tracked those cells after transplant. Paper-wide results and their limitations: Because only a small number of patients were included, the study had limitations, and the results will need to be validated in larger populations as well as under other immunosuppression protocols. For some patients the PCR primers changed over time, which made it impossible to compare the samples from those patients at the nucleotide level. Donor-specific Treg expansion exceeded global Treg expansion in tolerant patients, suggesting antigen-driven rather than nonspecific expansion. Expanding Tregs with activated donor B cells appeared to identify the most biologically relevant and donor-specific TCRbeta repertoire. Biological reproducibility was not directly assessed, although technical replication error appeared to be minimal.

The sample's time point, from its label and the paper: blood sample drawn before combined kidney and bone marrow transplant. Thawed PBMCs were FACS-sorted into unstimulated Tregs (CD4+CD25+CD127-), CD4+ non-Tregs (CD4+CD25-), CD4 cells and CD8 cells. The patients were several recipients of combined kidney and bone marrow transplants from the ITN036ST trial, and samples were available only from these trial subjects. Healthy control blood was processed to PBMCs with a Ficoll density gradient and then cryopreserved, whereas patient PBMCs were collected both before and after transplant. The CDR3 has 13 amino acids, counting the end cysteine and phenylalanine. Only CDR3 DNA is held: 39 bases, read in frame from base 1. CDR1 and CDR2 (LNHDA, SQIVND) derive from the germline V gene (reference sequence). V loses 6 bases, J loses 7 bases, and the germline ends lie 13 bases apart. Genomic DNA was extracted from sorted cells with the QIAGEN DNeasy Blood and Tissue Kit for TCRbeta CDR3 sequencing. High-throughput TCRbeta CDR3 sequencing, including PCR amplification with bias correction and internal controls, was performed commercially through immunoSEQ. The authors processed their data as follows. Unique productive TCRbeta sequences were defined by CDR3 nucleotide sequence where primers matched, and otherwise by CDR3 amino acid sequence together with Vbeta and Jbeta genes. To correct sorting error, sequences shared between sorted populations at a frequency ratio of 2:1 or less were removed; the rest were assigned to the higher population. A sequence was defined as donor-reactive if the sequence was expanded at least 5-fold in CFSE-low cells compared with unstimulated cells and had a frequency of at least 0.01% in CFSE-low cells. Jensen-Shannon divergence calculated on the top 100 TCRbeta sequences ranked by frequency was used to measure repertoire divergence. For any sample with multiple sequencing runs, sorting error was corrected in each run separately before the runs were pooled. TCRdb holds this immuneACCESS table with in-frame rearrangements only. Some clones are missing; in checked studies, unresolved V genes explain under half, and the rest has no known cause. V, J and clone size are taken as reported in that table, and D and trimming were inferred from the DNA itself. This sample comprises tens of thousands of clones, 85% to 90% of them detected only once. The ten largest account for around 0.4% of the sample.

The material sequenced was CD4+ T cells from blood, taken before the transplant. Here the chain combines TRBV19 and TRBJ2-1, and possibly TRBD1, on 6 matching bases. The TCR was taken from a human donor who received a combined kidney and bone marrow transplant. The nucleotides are TGTGCCAGTAGGGGGGCGGCTAATAATGAGCAGTTCTTC. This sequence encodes CASRGAANNEQFF.